One and the same sample provided the 5 T cell receptor beta chains below, sequenced in a study of regulatory T cells in long-lasting Graves disease. The time point was: newly diagnosed GD, antithyroid drugs for less than 3 months. Extracted PBMC RNA gave rise to the TCR library. HTBI primers from iRepertoire and Arm-PCR of CDR3 regions yielded the TCR beta libraries. MiXCR, run by TCRdb on the multiplex PCR reads, gives a single entry per CDR3 protein. The data show around 400,000 distinct CDR3 sequences, roughly 15% seen once. The starting material was peripheral blood mononuclear cells (PBMCs), obtained at new diagnosis, from a patient treated with antithyroid drugs. The receptors were gathered from a female donor with Graves disease.

This clonotype came up many times. The rearrangement links TRBV10-3 to TRBJ1-5, with 10 bases lining up with TRBD1. The CDR3 has 14 amino acids. Per the germline V gene, CDR1 is ENHRY and CDR2 is SYGVKD. The trim removed 8 bases at V and 7 bases at J, leaving 8 bases unmatched. The CDR3 region has the DNA TGTGCCATCGCCCACGGACAGGGGGAACAGCCCCAGCATTTT. Amino acid sequence: CAIAHGQGEQPQHF.

This clonotype was picked up many times. The V call is TRBV30, the J call TRBJ1-6; perhaps TRBD1 as D (6 bases). Trimming pared 3 bases from V and 5 bases from J, leaving 14 bases between. CDR1 and CDR2 (germline): GTSNPN, SVGIG (reference sequence). CDR3 length: 15 amino acids. The CDR3 DNA follows: TGTGCCTGGAGCGCCCGAGCAGGGGATAATTCACCCCTCCACTTT. Translating it yields CAWSARAGDNSPLHF.

V usage is TRBV30 and J usage is TRBJ2-5; 10 positions agree with TRBD1. This CDR3 spans 14 amino acids. J gave up 5 bases and V 8 bases, and 11 bases lay outside the gene matches. CDR1 and CDR2 (germline): GTSNPN, SVGIG (reference sequence). The CDR3 DNA sequence: TGTGCCGGGTCGACAGGGGGCTTCAGGGAGACCCAGTACTTC. Its protein is CAGSTGGFRETQYF. The entire variable domain, with the rest obtained from reference TRBV30 and TRBJ2-5, is as follows: SQTIHQWPATLVQPVGSPLSLECTVEGTSNPNLYWYRQAAGRGLQLLFYSVGIGQISSEVPQNLSASRPQDRQFILSSKKLLLSDSGFYLCAGSTGGFRETQYFGPGTRLLVL.

The J gene is TRBJ1-4, the V gene TRBV19; D uncertain. The germline V gene encodes CDR1 LNHDA and CDR2 SQIVND (reference sequence). Deletions cut 5 bases from V and 0 bases from J, with 10 bases between. This CDR3 region has 15 residues. The CDR3 coding sequence is TGTGCCAGTAGTCTTACCCGGACAACTAATGAAAAACTGTTTTTT. The encoded protein is CASSLTRTTNEKLFF.

Many counts were recorded for this clonotype. This sequence joins TRBV3-1 and TRBJ1-1; no clear D. The CDR3 contains 14 residues. Between the trimmed V and J ends, which lost 0 bases and 1 base, there was a span of 6 bases. Germline-derived CDR1 and CDR2 are LGHDT and YNNKEL (reference sequence). The CDR3 loop is CASSQEGGNTEAFF. CDR3 bases: TGTGCCAGCAGCCAAGAGGGCGGGAACACTGAAGCTTTCTTT. Drawing the rest from reference TRBV3-1 and TRBJ1-1, the complete variable domain is DTAVSQTPKYLVTQMGNDKSIKCEQNLGHDTMYWYKQDSKKFLKIMFSYNNKELIINETVPNRFSPKSPDKAHLNLHINSLELGDSAVYFCASSQEGGNTEAFFGQGTRLTVV.